Shown below are 26 T cell receptor beta chains from a single sample sequenced in a study of breast tumors, draining lymph nodes, adjacent tissues. TCRdb reprocessed the multiplex PCR reads with MiXCR, giving one entry per CDR3 protein. The data hold approximately 180,000 distinct CDR3 sequences, with 33% observed a single time. Axillary draining lymph nodes of breast cancer patients supplied the node samples. Sequencing input: axillary lymph node tissue. The receptors were gathered from a female donor with breast cancer. Some clones in this sample may be carry-over from other donors' samples.

This clonotype was seen repeatedly, ten times or more. The chain joins TRBV5-1 to TRBJ1-3; D not certain. This CDR3 region has 16 residues. The germline gives CDR1 SGHRS, CDR2 YFSETQ. The V and J ends lost 0 bases and 0 bases respectively, with 10 bases between them. CDR3 DNA sequence: TGCGCCAGCAGCTTGGGGCAGACCTACTCTGGAAACACCATATATTTT. Translation gives CASSLGQTYSGNTIYF.

This clonotype was recorded many times. The chain joins TRBV6-5 to TRBJ2-5; TRBD1 matches 7 bases. V trimming: 9 bases; J trimming: 4 bases; junction bases outside the gene matches: 2. There are 11 residues in the CDR3. Germline V gene lookup returns CDR1 MNHEY and CDR2 SVGAGI. CDR3 sequence: CASRQGETQYF. Here the CDR3 DNA reads TGTGCCAGTAGACAGGGAGAGACCCAGTACTTC.

The V gene is TRBV20-1, the J gene TRBJ2-1, with 10 bases that match TRBD2. The CDR3 totals 17 residues. CDR1 DFQATT and CDR2 SNEGSKA come from the germline V gene (reference sequence). V was pared by 0 bases and J by 0 bases, with 5 bases of the junction left unmatched. The chain's CDR3 is CSARDPGLAVSYNEQFF. The CDR3 DNA sequence: TGCAGTGCTAGAGACCCTGGACTAGCGGTCTCCTACAATGAGCAGTTCTTC.

As for this clonotype: The junction departs from the called germline gene at one end, perhaps through a read error. The J gene is TRBJ2-6, the V gene TRBV20-1; D assignment may be TRBD1 or TRBD2 (5 bases each). CDR3 size: 12 residues. Germline values: CDR1 DFQATT, CDR2 SNEGSKA (reference sequence). CDR3 nucleotides: TGCAGTGCTCCCTCTGGGGGCAACGTCCTGACTTTC. Translating it yields CSAPSGGNVLTF.

Ten or more counts support this clonotype. The chain is built from TRBV6-2 or TRBV6-3 and TRBJ2-7; 12 nucleotides agree with TRBD2. This CDR3 comprises 13 residues. Germline CDR1 is MNHEY and CDR2 is SVGEGT. V lost 5 bases, J lost 12 bases, and 8 bases stayed unmatched. CDR3 nucleotides: TGTGCCAGCAGTAACGGACTAGCGGGATCGGGGTACTTC. This encodes CASSNGLAGSGYF.

This clonotype was recorded at least ten times. The chain links TRBV10-3 to TRBJ2-3, with 11 nucleotides matching TRBD2. Germline V gene lookup returns CDR1 ENHRY and CDR2 SYGVKD. The junction had 3 bases not matched to a gene; V was cut back by 2 bases and J by 2 bases. CDR3 length: 16 amino acids. The CDR3, as DNA: TGTGCCATCAGTGAGACACTAGCGGGAGCCACAGATACGCAGTATTTT. Translated, it gives CAISETLAGATDTQYF.

This clonotype was detected many times. This chain joins TRBV9 and TRBJ2-3, with D tentatively TRBD2 (6 bases). The length of the CDR3 is 15 residues. The V and J ends lost 0 bases and 4 bases respectively, with 12 bases between them. Germline CDR1 SGDLS, CDR2 YYNGEE. The chain's CDR3 is CASSVDAGWADTQYF. In DNA form, the CDR3 reads TGTGCCAGCAGCGTAGACGCGGGGTGGGCAGATACGCAGTATTTT.

Details on this clonotype: Since a much larger clone is just one base distant, this may be a read error. The chain joins TRBV6-4 to TRBJ1-2; D is unresolved. Per germline, CDR1 MRHNA and CDR2 SNTAGT. V was shortened by 6 bases and J by 7 bases, with 9 bases between the two germline ends. This CDR3 is 11 amino acids long. The CDR3 DNA sequence: TGTGCCAGCAGGCGGCAGCGTGGCTACACCTTC. It codes for CASRRQRGYTF.

The V and J genes are TRBV7-9 and TRBJ2-7; perhaps TRBD2 as D (5 bases). The CDR3 has 14 residues. Trimming took 5 bases from V and 5 from J, leaving 16 bases between them. CDR1 is SEHNR and CDR2 is FQNEAQ in the germline V gene (reference sequence). CDR3: CASSISKGAHEQYF. The CDR3 region has the DNA TGTGCCAGCAGCATATCAAAGGGAGCCCACGAGCAGTACTTC.

This clonotype was counted at least ten times. The J gene is TRBJ2-5, the V gene TRBV6-6, with D unclear. Trimming shortened V by 7 bases and J by 0 bases, and 15 bases separated the two germline ends. Germline CDR1 and CDR2: MNHNY and SVGAGI (reference sequence). This CDR3 is built from 15 residues. The CDR3 bases are TGTGCCAGCACCATCGGGCCCCTGTACCAAGAGACCCAGTACTTC. As protein: CASTIGPLYQETQYF.

Worth noting for this clonotype: The junction and the germline gene differ at one end; a read error may be behind it. The rearrangement joins TRBV19 to TRBJ1-6; D call uncertain. CDR3 length equals 13 residues. Germline CDR1 and CDR2: LNHDA and SQIVND (reference sequence). For the CDR3, the DNA is TGCGCCAGTAGTATCGAGGGTACTCCACCCCTCCACTTT. Protein sequence: CASSIEGTPPLHF.

Points on this clonotype: The junction departs from germline at one end; a sequencing error may be responsible. The rearrangement links TRBV25-1 to TRBJ2-3; a weak D match, TRBD1 (6 bases). The germline CDR1 and CDR2 sequences are MGHDK and SYGVNS. The CDR3 sequence is 14 residues long. The CDR3 loop is CASTGLGGTGTQYF. CDR3 bases: TGTGCCAGCACTGGGCTTGGGGGCACAGGTACGCAGTATTTT.

A few counts support this clonotype. It may be a read error: a sequence one base away is much more abundant. The chain links TRBV4-1 to TRBJ2-2, with unresolved D. CDR3 length: 13 amino acids. Germline values: CDR1 MGHRA, CDR2 YSYEKL. Trimming took off 1 base at V and 8 bases at J, with 8 bases between the two ends. This CDR3 reads CASSQGLRGELFF. CDR3 DNA sequence: TGCGCCAGCAGCCAAGGTTTGCGTGGGGAGCTGTTTTTT.

The rearrangement joins TRBV18 to TRBJ2-3, with 12 positions matching TRBD1. Germline V gives CDR1 KGHSH, CDR2 LQKENI. The V and J ends lost 3 bases and 7 bases, in that order; junction bases with no gene match: 5. The CDR3 consists of 15 residues. The CDR3 reads CASSPGTGGLNTQYF. In nucleotides, the CDR3 is TGTGCCAGCTCACCCGGGACAGGGGGCCTGAATACGCAGTATTTT.

This clonotype was seen many times. V gene TRBV4-1 combines with J gene TRBJ2-3; D is unresolved. The CDR3 is made up of 13 amino acids. The ends were cut back, 5 bases at V and 5 bases at J, with 11 bases in the middle. Germline CDR1 reads MGHRA; CDR2 reads YSYEKL. CDR3 amino acids: CASSSTNEDTQYF. As DNA, the CDR3 is TGCGCCAGCAGCTCAACAAATGAAGATACGCAGTATTTT.

Ten or more counts support this clonotype. The chain joins TRBV5-6 to TRBJ2-7; 7 bases align to TRBD2. V lost 4 bases to trimming and J lost 2 bases; unmatched junction nucleotides: 9. This CDR3 is 15 amino acids long. Looked up from germline, CDR1 is SGHDT and CDR2 is YYEEEE. As DNA, the CDR3 is TGTGCCAGCAGCGGGTCCGGGACTAAGCCCTACGAGCAGTACTTC. This encodes CASSGSGTKPYEQYF.

The chain links TRBV7-8 to TRBJ2-5, with TRBD1 as a possible D gene (5 bases). The CDR3 has 16 amino acids. The V and J ends lost 0 bases and 0 bases respectively, with 11 bases between them. CDR1 is SGHVS, CDR2 FQNEAQ, per germline. The CDR3 region has the DNA TGTGCCAGCAGCTTAGCCTCCGGCAGGGACCAAGAGACCCAGTACTTC. Translation gives CASSLASGRDQETQYF.

This clonotype was recorded at least ten times. The genes are TRBV28 and TRBJ2-1; 8 bases match TRBD1. The junction had 8 bases not matched to a gene; V was cut back by 1 base and J by 9 bases. This CDR3 is built from 15 residues. The germline CDR1 and CDR2 sequences are MDHEN and SYDVKM. The CDR3 sequence is CASSLLGDRKGEQFF. CDR3 DNA: TGTGCCAGCAGTTTATTGGGGGACAGGAAGGGTGAGCAGTTCTTC.

This clonotype has at least ten counts. The V gene is TRBV11-3, the J gene TRBJ2-7; 9 nucleotides line up with TRBD1. The trim removed 1 base at V and 2 bases at J, leaving 3 bases unmatched. In germline, CDR1 is SGHNT, CDR2 YENEEA. The CDR3 is 15 amino acids. The CDR3 nucleotides are TGTGCCAGCAGCTTAGGGACAGGGGTAACCTACGAGCAGTACTTC. It is translated as CASSLGTGVTYEQYF. Supplemented by reference TRBV11-3 and TRBJ2-7, the full variable domain reads EAGVVQSPRYKIIEKKQPVAFWCNPISGHNTLYWYLQNLGQGPELLIRYENEEAVDDSQLPKDRFSAERLKGVDSTLKIQPAELGDSAVYLCASSLGTGVTYEQYFGPGTRLTVT.

This clonotype was observed many times. This chain joins TRBV6-1 and TRBJ1-5; TRBD1 is a possible D gene (6 bases). The CDR3 is 12 residues long. CDR1 MNHNS and CDR2 SASEGT come from the germline V gene. Trimming left V 5 bases short and J 7 bases short, with 9 bases between. Here the CDR3 reads CASSRGGQPQHF. The CDR3 DNA reads as TGTGCCAGCAGTCGAGGGGGGCAGCCCCAGCATTTT.

This clonotype turned up a few times. The chain carries TRBV19 and TRBJ1-1, with TRBD1 as a possible D gene (5 bases). Germline loops: CDR1 LNHDA, CDR2 SQIVND (reference sequence). The CDR3 extends over 12 amino acids. V was clipped by 4 bases and J by 5 bases, with 8 bases between them. CDR3 in amino acids: CASSNGGTEAFF. The CDR3 DNA reads TGTGCCAGTAGTAACGGGGGGACTGAAGCTTTCTTT.

Details on this clonotype: Mismatch with germline at one junction end may stem from a read error. This chain connects TRBV9 to TRBJ2-7; a weak D match, TRBD2 (6 bases). Germline V lookup: CDR1 SGDLS, CDR2 YYNGEE. The CDR3 is 14 amino acids. The CDR3, as DNA: TGTGCCAGCCGCGTAGGAGGGGATACCCACGAGCAGTCCTTC. As protein: CASRVGGDTHEQSF.

This clonotype showed up many times. This chain links TRBV6-1 with TRBJ2-7; D call uncertain. Per the germline V gene, CDR1 is MNHNS and CDR2 is SASEGT. Trimming took 4 bases from V and 2 from J, leaving 15 bases between them. This CDR3 has 15 amino acids. For the CDR3, the DNA is TGTGCCAGCAGTGCCGCCGGCGGAAGCGCCTACGAGCAGTACTTC. It yields the protein CASSAAGGSAYEQYF.

The rearrangement uses TRBV12-3 or TRBV12-4 and TRBJ1-1; perhaps TRBD1 as D (6 bases). This CDR3 comprises 14 residues. Trimming took 5 bases from V and 4 from J, leaving 14 bases between them. The CDR3 reads CASSRGTGITEAFF. In nucleotides, the CDR3 is TGTGCCAGCAGTCGGGGTACAGGGATCACTGAAGCTTTCTTT.

This clonotype was seen just once. The CDR3 sequence is CSAKGLLAGPEQFF. In nucleotides, the CDR3 is TGCAGTGCTAAAGGGCTCCTAGCGGGCCCTGAGCAGTTCTTC. This rearrangement joins TRBV20-1 to TRBJ2-1; 8 bases match TRBD2. CDR1 is DFQATT and CDR2 is SNEGSKA in the germline V gene (reference sequence). J lost 9 bases, V lost 4 bases, and 11 bases had no gene match. The CDR3 extends over 14 amino acids.

The chain joins TRBV2 to TRBJ2-7; a weak D match, TRBD2 (5 bases). From germline, CDR1 is SNHLY and CDR2 FYNNEI. V lost 2 bases, J lost 7 bases, and 18 bases lay in between. The CDR3 runs 15 residues. In DNA form, the CDR3 reads TGTGCCAGCAGTGAAAGAGGGCTCTTTTATGGGGAGCAGTACTTC. Its protein is CASSERGLFYGEQYF.